These 9 T cell receptor beta chains were all obtained from the same sample, sequenced in a study of blood T cell repertoires in COVID-19. The repertoire was sequenced with immunoSEQ multiplex PCR; TCRdb's copy has only in-frame clones and lacks some. The sample has around 620,000 clones, 75% to 90% seen once. Sequencing was done on a sample of peripheral blood. These receptors all stem from a woman younger than 30 with acute or convalescent COVID-19.

This rearrangement joins TRBV30 to TRBJ2-7, with 9 bases aligning to TRBD1. Germline lookup yields CDR1 GTSNPN and CDR2 SVGIG (reference sequence). The CDR3 has 14 residues. V was pared by 4 bases and J by 2 bases, with 6 bases of the junction left unmatched. CDR3 residues: CAWTGTGRPYEQYF. The CDR3 coding sequence is TGTGCCTGGACAGGGACAGGGAGACCCTACGAGCAGTACTTC. Together with reference TRBV30 and TRBJ2-7, the CDR3 gives the full variable domain: SQTIHQWPATLVQPVGSPLSLECTVEGTSNPNLYWYRQAAGRGLQLLFYSVGIGQISSEVPQNLSASRPQDRQFILSSKKLLLSDSGFYLCAWTGTGRPYEQYFGPGTRLTVT.

This chain links TRBV5-6 with TRBJ1-5; D remains ambiguous. CDR3 length: 15 residues. V shed 0 bases and J shed 6 bases, with 13 bases lying between them. CDR1 is SGHDT and CDR2 is YYEEEE in the germline V gene. The CDR3 DNA follows: TGTGCCAGCAGCTTGGGGCCCAACCCGGGTCAGCCCCAGCATTTT. Its protein product is CASSLGPNPGQPQHF.

The genes are TRBV5-4 and TRBJ1-6, with D unclear. V dropped 10 bases and J dropped 7 bases, with 12 bases sitting between them. Germline V gives CDR1 SGHNT, CDR2 YYREEE (reference sequence). This CDR3 is built from 12 residues. The CDR3 DNA follows: TGTGCCGGCGGGAATCGGAATTCACCCCTCCACTTT. Translation: CAGGNRNSPLHF.

The chain combines TRBV12-3 or TRBV12-4 with TRBJ1-2, with D unresolved. CDR3 length: 13 residues. V shed 5 bases and J shed 4 bases, with 11 bases lying between them. This chain's CDR3 is CASSERVVYGYTF. CDR3 sequence (DNA): TGTGCCAGCAGTGAACGAGTTGTCTATGGCTACACCTTC.

The V and J genes are TRBV30 and TRBJ1-5, with no clear D. Trimming removed 5 bases from V and 9 bases from J, with 17 bases in between. CDR1 is GTSNPN and CDR2 is SVGIG in the germline V gene (reference sequence). This CDR3 has 13 residues. The CDR3 is CAWAMKASGPQHF. Written as DNA, the CDR3 is TGTGCCTGGGCGATGAAGGCCTCGGGGCCCCAGCATTTT.

Notes on this clone: The sample carries other DNA sequences with the same CDR3. V usage is TRBV9 and J usage is TRBJ2-7, with 7 bases that match TRBD1. Looked up from germline, CDR1 is SGDLS and CDR2 is YYNGEE. The CDR3 has 14 amino acids. The ends lost 2 bases at V and 0 bases at J; junction bases unmatched: 2. The DNA of the CDR3 is TGTGCCAGCAGCGTGACAGGGAGCTCCTACGAGCAGTACTTC. It encodes CASSVTGSSYEQYF.

The rearrangement uses TRBV10-3 and TRBJ2-3; TRBD2 agrees at 7 bases. V dropped 4 bases and J dropped 2; count of bases not matched to a gene: 6. The germline gives CDR1 ENHRY, CDR2 SYGVKD. This CDR3 region has 15 residues. The CDR3: CAISVSGEPTDTQYF. CDR3 nucleotides: TGTGCCATCAGTGTCAGCGGGGAGCCCACAGATACGCAGTATTTT.

The J gene is TRBJ2-3, the V gene TRBV11-2, with D possibly being TRBD2 (5 bases). V was pared by 1 base and J by 4 bases, with 6 bases between. The CDR3 loop spans 13 amino acids. Germline V gives CDR1 SGHAT, CDR2 FQNNGV. The CDR3 is CASSLGRADTQYF. CDR3 bases: TGTGCCAGCAGCTTAGGGCGGGCAGATACGCAGTATTTT.

The sample holds one count of this clone. The CDR3 nucleotides read TGTGCCAGCACCTCGGACATGGATGAAAAACTGTTTTTT. Protein: CASTSDMDEKLFF. The V gene is TRBV13, the J gene TRBJ1-4, with D maybe TRBD1 (5 bases). The CDR3 sequence is 13 residues long. Germline CDR1 is PRHDT and CDR2 is FYEKMQ (reference sequence). The ends were cut back, 7 bases at V and 6 bases at J, with 12 bases in the middle. Full variable domain (rest looked up from reference TRBV13 and TRBJ1-4): AAGVIQSPRHLIKEKRETATLKCYPIPRHDTVYWYQQGPGQDPQFLISFYEKMQSDKGSIPDRFSAQQFSDYHSELNMSSLELGDSALYFCASTSDMDEKLFFGSGTQLSVL.